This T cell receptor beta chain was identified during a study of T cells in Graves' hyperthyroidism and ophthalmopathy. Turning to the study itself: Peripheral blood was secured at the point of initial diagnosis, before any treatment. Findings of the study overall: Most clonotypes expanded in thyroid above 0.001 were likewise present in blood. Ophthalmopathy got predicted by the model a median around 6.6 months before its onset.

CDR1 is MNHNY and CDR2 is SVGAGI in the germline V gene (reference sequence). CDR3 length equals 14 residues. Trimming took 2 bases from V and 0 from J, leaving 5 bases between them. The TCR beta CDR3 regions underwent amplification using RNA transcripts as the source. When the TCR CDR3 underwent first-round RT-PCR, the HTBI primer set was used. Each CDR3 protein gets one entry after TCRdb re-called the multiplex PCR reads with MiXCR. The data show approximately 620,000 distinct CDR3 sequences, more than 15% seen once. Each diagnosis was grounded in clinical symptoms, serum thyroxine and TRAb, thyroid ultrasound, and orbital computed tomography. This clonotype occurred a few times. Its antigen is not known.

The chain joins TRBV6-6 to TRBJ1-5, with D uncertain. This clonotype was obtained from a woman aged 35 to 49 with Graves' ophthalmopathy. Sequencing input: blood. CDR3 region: CASSYEDSNQPQHF. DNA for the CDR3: TGTGCCAGCAGTTACGAGGATAGCAATCAGCCCCAGCATTTT.